These 17 T cell receptor beta chains share one sample of origin, sequenced in a study of T-cell reconstitution after alpha-beta-depleted transplantation in children. Construction of the TCRbeta library involved unique molecular identifiers. TCRdb re-called the PCR reads with MiXCR, one entry per CDR3 protein. The sample consists of just under 550,000 distinct CDR3 sequences, approximately 20% of them appearing once. The sample consisted of PBMCs from the stem cell graft donor, taken from the stem cell graft. Receptor source: a human donor who donated a stem cell graft to a child with acute lymphoblastic leukemia.

The sample holds a few counts of this clonotype. The chain's CDR3 is CSGGLAEYEQYF. CDR3 nucleotides: TGCAGCGGGGGACTAGCAGAGTACGAGCAGTACTTC. The chain employs TRBV29-1 and TRBJ2-7; 9 nucleotides match TRBD2. With 7 bases clipped from V and 4 bases from J, the junction kept 5 bases outside the gene matches. The germline V gene encodes CDR1 SQVTM and CDR2 ANQGSEA. This CDR3 has 12 residues.

This clonotype was observed a handful of times. The chain combines TRBV12-3 or TRBV12-4 with TRBJ2-7; 8 nucleotides align to TRBD1. CDR3 length equals 15 residues. Trimming cost V 6 bases and J 1 base; bases outside gene matches: 8. Written as DNA, the CDR3 is TGTGCCAGCAGCTCTTGGACAGGGTTTTCCTACGAGCAGTACTTC. Its protein product is CASSSWTGFSYEQYF.

In this sample, this clonotype turned up a few times. The chain couples TRBV20-1 to TRBJ2-7; TRBD2 matches at 8 bases. This CDR3 is built from 15 residues. Trimming cost V 3 bases and J 0 bases; bases outside gene matches: 7. The germline V gene encodes CDR1 DFQATT and CDR2 SNEGSKA (reference sequence). CDR3 sequence: CSASTLAGLSYEQYF. CDR3 coding DNA: TGCAGTGCTAGTACTCTAGCGGGCCTCTCCTACGAGCAGTACTTC.

In this sample, this clonotype turned up many times. The genes are TRBV12-3 or TRBV12-4 and TRBJ1-5; a weak D match, TRBD1 (6 bases). The CDR3 loop spans 12 amino acids. The germline V and J ends were trimmed by 5 bases and 4 bases, with 6 bases remaining between them. The CDR3 coding sequence is TGTGCCAGCAGTAGGGGGAATCAGCCCCAGCATTTT. Its translation: CASSRGNQPQHF.

This clonotype was counted a few times. The CDR3 DNA reads as TGTGCCAGTAGCGGGATACTAAATACGCAGTATTTT. Its protein is CASSGILNTQYF. This chain links TRBV19 with TRBJ2-3, with D perhaps matching TRBD2 (5 bases). Between the trimmed V and J ends, which lost 6 bases and 7 bases, there was a span of 11 bases. The germline CDR1 and CDR2 sequences are LNHDA and SQIVND (reference sequence). This CDR3 has 12 amino acids.

CDR3 sequence reads: CASSSGRYRSYEQYF. Here the CDR3 DNA reads TGTGCCAGCAGTTCGGGACGGTACCGTTCCTACGAGCAGTACTTC. J is TRBJ2-7 and V is TRBV5-6; D tentatively reads TRBD1 or TRBD2 (5 bases each). V was shortened by 5 bases and J by 1 base, with 16 bases between the two germline ends. This CDR3 is 15 amino acids long. Germline V gene lookup returns CDR1 SGHDT and CDR2 YYEEEE.

The V and J genes are TRBV27 and TRBJ1-5, with D perhaps matching TRBD1 (6 bases). Trimming took 2 bases from V and 5 from J, leaving 10 bases between them. Per germline, CDR1 MNHEY and CDR2 SMNVEV (reference sequence). The CDR3 has 14 amino acids. CDR3 loop: CASSLTGSDQPQHF. The CDR3 bases are TGTGCCAGCAGTTTAACAGGGAGCGATCAGCCCCAGCATTTT.

The rearrangement uses TRBV20-1 and TRBJ2-7; 11 bases line up with TRBD2. The CDR3 has 15 residues. Germline values: CDR1 DFQATT, CDR2 SNEGSKA (reference sequence). The V segment lost 3 bases and the J segment 3 bases; nucleotides outside the gene matches: 7. The CDR3 DNA is TGCAGTGCTAGTTCGTATGGGACTAGCGGCTACGAGCAGTACTTC. It encodes CSASSYGTSGYEQYF.

The chain recombines TRBV20-1 with TRBJ2-5; D possibly corresponds to TRBD2 (6 bases). The V end lost 7 bases, the J end lost 2 bases, and 26 bases lay between the germline ends. The CDR3 runs 17 residues. Germline CDR1 reads DFQATT; CDR2 reads SNEGSKA (reference sequence). CDR3 in amino acids: CSVPPGVGGYPQETQYF. The DNA of the CDR3 is TGCAGTGTTCCACCTGGTGTGGGAGGATATCCACAAGAGACCCAGTACTTC.

J is TRBJ2-1 and V is TRBV7-3; D may be TRBD2 (5 bases). V was pared by 7 bases and J by 5 bases, with 15 bases between. The CDR3 totals 14 residues. Per the germline V gene, CDR1 is SGHTA and CDR2 is FQGTGA. The CDR3 DNA reads as TGTGCCAGCACCCCCGGGTTAGCGAACAATGAGCAGTTCTTC. Encoded protein: CASTPGLANNEQFF.

This clonotype came up a few times. The chain combines TRBV7-4 with TRBJ2-6; 9 nucleotides line up with TRBD1. Germline V gene sequence: CDR1 SGHVT, CDR2 SQSDAQ. J was trimmed by 2 bases and V by 4 bases; bases with no gene match: 9. This CDR3 has 18 amino acids. The CDR3 spells CASSYRRQGDTGANVLTF. The CDR3 nucleotides read TGTGCCAGCAGCTACCGCAGACAGGGGGACACTGGGGCCAACGTCCTGACTTTC.

The rearrangement links TRBV20-1 to TRBJ2-7, with TRBD1 identical over 7 bases. J lost 4 bases, V lost 2 bases, and 14 bases had no gene match. CDR1 and CDR2 (germline): DFQATT, SNEGSKA (reference sequence). This CDR3 spans 16 amino acids. CDR3 DNA: TGCAGTGCTAGAACGTCCGGGTTGGGACAGTCTTACGAGCAGTACTTC. Translation: CSARTSGLGQSYEQYF.

The V gene is TRBV5-1, the J gene TRBJ2-6; unclear D gene. V was trimmed by 0 bases and J by 1 base, leaving 8 bases between them. CDR3 length equals 16 residues. The germline V gene encodes CDR1 SGHRS and CDR2 YFSETQ. CDR3 nucleotides: TGCGCCAGCAGCTTGGCCCAAGGGTCTGGGGCCAACGTCCTGACTTTC. It translates to CASSLAQGSGANVLTF.

This clonotype has a handful of counts. This rearrangement joins TRBV27 to TRBJ2-3; the match to TRBD2 covers 7 bases. The V gene's germline CDR1 is MNHEY and CDR2 SMNVEV (reference sequence). J gave up 8 bases and V 2 bases, and 10 bases lay outside the gene matches. The CDR3 extends over 15 amino acids. The CDR3 bases are TGTGCCAGCAGTTTACCCAGACTAGCAAGGTTTACGCAGTATTTT. It encodes CASSLPRLARFTQYF.

The chain has TRBV14 and TRBJ2-7; no reliable D call. The germline V and J ends were trimmed by 0 bases and 2 bases, with 11 bases remaining between them. CDR1 and CDR2 (germline): SGHDN, FVKESK. There are 15 residues in the CDR3. DNA of the CDR3: TGTGCCAGCAGCCAAGATCGGACGCGGACCTACGAGCAGTACTTC. It codes for CASSQDRTRTYEQYF.

A few counts support this clonotype. Sequence at one end of the junction differs from germline and may be a read error. The chain uses TRBV7-9 and TRBJ2-6; D is undetermined. CDR3 length equals 16 residues. Germline loops: CDR1 SEHNR, CDR2 FQNEAQ (reference sequence). This CDR3 is CASSLPGLPGTNVLTF. CDR3 in DNA: TGTGCCAGCAGCTTACCGGGTCTCCCTGGGACCAACGTCCTGACTTTC.

At least ten counts were recorded for this clonotype. The J gene is TRBJ2-7, the V gene TRBV20-1; the D gene is possibly TRBD1 (6 bases). The CDR3 has 11 residues. V was shortened by 3 bases and J by 4 bases, with 7 bases between the two germline ends. Germline CDR1 DFQATT, CDR2 SNEGSKA (reference sequence). CDR3 in amino acids: CSARTGYEQYF. The CDR3 DNA sequence: TGCAGTGCTAGGACAGGTTACGAGCAGTACTTC.